The clone carrying this T cell receptor beta chain was counted at least ten times. The sample belongs to a study of blood T cell repertoires in COVID-19. Across the study: COVID-19 samples from acute and convalescent phases originated in the United States, Italy and Spain.

Clones were sequenced by immunoSEQ multiplex PCR, and TCRdb holds only the in-frame ones, with some missing. The repertoire holds about 120,000 clones, with around 82% as singletons. Followed over time, Seattle patients had been enrolled while infection was active. Germline lookup yields CDR1 MNHEY and CDR2 SMNVEV (reference sequence). The V and J ends lost 4 bases and 3 bases, in that order; junction bases with no gene match: 5. The CDR3 runs to 14 residues. V usage is TRBV27 and J usage is TRBJ2-7; 8 bases match TRBD2. The sequencing input was peripheral blood. This sequence originates from a man aged 30 to 39 with COVID-19, enrolled during active disease. The DNA of the CDR3 is TGTGCCAGCAGTTATACCAGCGGGGGCTACGAGCAGTACTTC. Protein sequence: CASSYTSGGYEQYF.